The source of this T cell receptor beta chain is a study of cytomegalovirus exposure and HLA in healthy donors. V shed 0 bases, J shed 2 bases, and the junction held 4 bases outside the gene matches. The CDR3 length is 14 residues. From germline, CDR1 is SQVTM and CDR2 ANQGSEA. PCR amplification relied on 60 Vbeta primers (plus 13 Jbeta primers). The table came from immunoSEQ multiplex PCR; TCRdb's copy has only in-frame clones and leaves some out. The sample holds around 97,000 clones, 65% to 80% seen once. This TCR derives from a woman under 30 in good health and CMV-seropositive. The specimen was PBMCs. The chain carries TRBV29-1 and TRBJ2-7, with TRBD1 identical over 7 bases. This chain's CDR3 is CSVEERDSTYEQYF. CDR3 in DNA: TGCAGCGTTGAAGAAAGGGACAGTACCTACGAGCAGTACTTC.